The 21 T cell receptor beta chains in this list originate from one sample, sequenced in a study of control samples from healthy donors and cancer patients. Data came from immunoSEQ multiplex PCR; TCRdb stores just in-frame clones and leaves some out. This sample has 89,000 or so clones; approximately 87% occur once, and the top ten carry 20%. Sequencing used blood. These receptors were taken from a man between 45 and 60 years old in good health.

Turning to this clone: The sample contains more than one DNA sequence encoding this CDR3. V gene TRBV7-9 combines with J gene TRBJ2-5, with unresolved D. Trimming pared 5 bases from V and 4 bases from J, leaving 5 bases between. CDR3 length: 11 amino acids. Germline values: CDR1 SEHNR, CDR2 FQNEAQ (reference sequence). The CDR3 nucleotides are TGTGCCAGCAGCCCAGGAGAGACCCAGTACTTC. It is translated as CASSPGETQYF.

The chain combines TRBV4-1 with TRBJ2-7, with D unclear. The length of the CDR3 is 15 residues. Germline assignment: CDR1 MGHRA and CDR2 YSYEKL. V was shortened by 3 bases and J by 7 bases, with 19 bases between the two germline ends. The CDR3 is CASSQVRVPLEEQYF. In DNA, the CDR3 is TGCGCCAGCAGCCAGGTCCGGGTACCCTTAGAGGAGCAGTACTTC.

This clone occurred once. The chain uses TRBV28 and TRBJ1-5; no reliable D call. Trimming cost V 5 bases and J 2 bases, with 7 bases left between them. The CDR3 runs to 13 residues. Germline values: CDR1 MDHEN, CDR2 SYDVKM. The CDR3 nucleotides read TGTGCCAGCAGTAGGTTCGGCAATCAGCCCCAGCATTTT. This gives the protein CASSRFGNQPQHF.

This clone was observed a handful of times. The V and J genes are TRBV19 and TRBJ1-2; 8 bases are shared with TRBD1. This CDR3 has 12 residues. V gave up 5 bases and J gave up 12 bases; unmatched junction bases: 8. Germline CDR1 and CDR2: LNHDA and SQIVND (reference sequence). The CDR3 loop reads CASSGDRGHNTF. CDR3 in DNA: TGTGCCAGTAGTGGAGACAGGGGACACAACACCTTC.

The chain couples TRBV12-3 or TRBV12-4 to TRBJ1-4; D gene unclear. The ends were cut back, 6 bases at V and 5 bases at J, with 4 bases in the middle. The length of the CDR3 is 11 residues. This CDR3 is CASSMNEKLFF. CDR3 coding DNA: TGTGCCAGCAGCATGAATGAAAAACTGTTTTTT.

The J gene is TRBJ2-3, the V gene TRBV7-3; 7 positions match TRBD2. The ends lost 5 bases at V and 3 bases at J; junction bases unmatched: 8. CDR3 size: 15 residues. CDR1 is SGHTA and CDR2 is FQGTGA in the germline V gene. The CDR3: CASSRSGMGTDTQYF. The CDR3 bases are TGTGCCAGCAGCCGGAGCGGGATGGGAACAGATACGCAGTATTTT.

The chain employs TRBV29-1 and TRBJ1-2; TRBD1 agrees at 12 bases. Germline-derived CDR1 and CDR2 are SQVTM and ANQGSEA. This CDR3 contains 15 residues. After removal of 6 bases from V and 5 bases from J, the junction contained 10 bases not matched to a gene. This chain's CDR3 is CSVGAGTGGGYGYTF. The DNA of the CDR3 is TGCAGCGTCGGCGCCGGGACAGGGGGCGGGTATGGCTACACCTTC.

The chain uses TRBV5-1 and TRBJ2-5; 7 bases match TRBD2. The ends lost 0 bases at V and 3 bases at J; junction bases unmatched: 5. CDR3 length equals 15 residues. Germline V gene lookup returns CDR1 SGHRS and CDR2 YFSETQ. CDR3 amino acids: CASSLDRAGEETQYF. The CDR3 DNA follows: TGCGCCAGCAGCTTGGATCGGGCGGGGGAAGAGACCCAGTACTTC. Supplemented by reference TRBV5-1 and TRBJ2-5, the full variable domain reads KAGVTQTPRYLIKTRGQQVTLSCSPISGHRSVSWYQQTPGQGLQFLFEYFSETQRNKGNFPGRFSGRQFSNSRSEMNVSTLELGDSALYLCASSLDRAGEETQYFGPGTRLLVL.

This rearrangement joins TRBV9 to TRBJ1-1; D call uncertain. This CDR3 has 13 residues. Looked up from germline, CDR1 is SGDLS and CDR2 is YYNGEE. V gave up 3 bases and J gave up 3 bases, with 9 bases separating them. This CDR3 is CASSAYMDTEAFF. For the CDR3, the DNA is TGTGCCAGCAGCGCCTATATGGACACTGAAGCTTTCTTT.

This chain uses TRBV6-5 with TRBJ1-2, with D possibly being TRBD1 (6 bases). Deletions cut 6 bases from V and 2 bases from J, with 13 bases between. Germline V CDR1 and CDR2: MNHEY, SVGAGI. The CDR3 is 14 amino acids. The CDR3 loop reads CASRNSGENYGYTF. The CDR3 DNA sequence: TGTGCCAGCAGAAATTCAGGGGAAAACTATGGCTACACCTTC.

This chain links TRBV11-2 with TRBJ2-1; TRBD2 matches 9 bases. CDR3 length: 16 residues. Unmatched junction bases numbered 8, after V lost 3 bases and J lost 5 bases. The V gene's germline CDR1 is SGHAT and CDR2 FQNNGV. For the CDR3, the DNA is TGTGCCAGCAGCTTTGGCGGGAGGGCCGTGGACAATGAGCAGTTCTTC. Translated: CASSFGGRAVDNEQFF.

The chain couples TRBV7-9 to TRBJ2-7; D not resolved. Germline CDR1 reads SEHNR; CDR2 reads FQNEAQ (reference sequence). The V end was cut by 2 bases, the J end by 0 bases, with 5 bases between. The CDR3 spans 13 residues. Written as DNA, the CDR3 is TGTGCCAGCAGCTTACGGAACTCCTACGAGCAGTACTTC. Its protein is CASSLRNSYEQYF.

CDR3 region: CASTRRGGADPDTQYF. The CDR3 coding sequence is TGTGCCAGCACCCGTAGGGGGGGCGCAGATCCAGATACGCAGTATTTT. The chain couples TRBV9 to TRBJ2-3; possibly TRBD2 for D (7 bases). CDR3 length: 16 amino acids. Germline CDR1 SGDLS, CDR2 YYNGEE. The germline V and J ends were trimmed by 6 bases and 4 bases, with 21 bases remaining between them.

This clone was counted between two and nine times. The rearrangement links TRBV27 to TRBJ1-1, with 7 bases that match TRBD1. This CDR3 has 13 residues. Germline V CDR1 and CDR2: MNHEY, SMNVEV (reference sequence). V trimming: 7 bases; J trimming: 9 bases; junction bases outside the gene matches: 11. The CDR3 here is CASTILETGKAFF. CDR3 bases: TGTGCCAGCACCATTTTGGAGACAGGGAAAGCTTTCTTT.

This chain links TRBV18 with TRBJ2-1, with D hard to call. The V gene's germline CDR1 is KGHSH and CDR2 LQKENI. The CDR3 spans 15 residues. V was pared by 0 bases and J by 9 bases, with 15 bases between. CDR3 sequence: CASSPPELGDGEQFF. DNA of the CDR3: TGTGCCAGCTCACCACCGGAGCTTGGCGATGGTGAGCAGTTCTTC.

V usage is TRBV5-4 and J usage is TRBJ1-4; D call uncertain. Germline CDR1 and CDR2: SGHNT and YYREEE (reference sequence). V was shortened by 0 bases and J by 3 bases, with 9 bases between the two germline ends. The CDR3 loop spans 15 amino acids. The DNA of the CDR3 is TGTGCCAGCAGCTTGGCCGAGGGCCCTAATGAAAAACTGTTTTTT. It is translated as CASSLAEGPNEKLFF.

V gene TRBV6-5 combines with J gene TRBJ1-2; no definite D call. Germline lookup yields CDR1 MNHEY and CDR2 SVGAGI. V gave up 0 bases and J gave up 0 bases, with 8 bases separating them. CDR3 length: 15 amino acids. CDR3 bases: TGTGCCAGCAGTTACTCGTACGGAGCTAACTATGGCTACACCTTC. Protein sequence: CASSYSYGANYGYTF.

Here the CDR3 reads CASSEMILEIYEQYF. CDR3 DNA sequence: TGTGCCAGCAGTGAAATGATCCTGGAAATCTACGAGCAGTACTTC. The genes are TRBV6-1 and TRBJ2-7, with D unclear. The V gene's germline CDR1 is MNHNS and CDR2 SASEGT. The CDR3 extends over 15 amino acids. V was clipped by 2 bases and J by 3 bases, with 14 bases between them.

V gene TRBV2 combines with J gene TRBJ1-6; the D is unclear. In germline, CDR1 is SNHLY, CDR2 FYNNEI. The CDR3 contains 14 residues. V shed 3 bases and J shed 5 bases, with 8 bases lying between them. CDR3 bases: TGTGCCAGCAGTGAGGATCAGAATAATTCACCCCTCCACTTT. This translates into CASSEDQNNSPLHF.

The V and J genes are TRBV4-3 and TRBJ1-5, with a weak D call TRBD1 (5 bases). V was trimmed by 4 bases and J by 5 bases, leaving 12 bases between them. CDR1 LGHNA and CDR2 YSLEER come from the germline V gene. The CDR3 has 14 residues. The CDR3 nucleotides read TGCGCCAGCAGCCCTCAGGGTGGGGATCAGCCCCAGCATTTT. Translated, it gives CASSPQGGDQPQHF.

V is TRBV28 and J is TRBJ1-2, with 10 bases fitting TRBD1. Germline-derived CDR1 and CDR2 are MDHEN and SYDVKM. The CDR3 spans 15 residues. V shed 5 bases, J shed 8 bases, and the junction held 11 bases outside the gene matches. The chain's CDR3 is CASSLGGQGRAGYTF. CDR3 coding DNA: TGTGCCAGCAGTCTAGGGGGACAGGGGCGCGCGGGCTACACCTTC.